One TCR beta chain is described in this entry. Clones were read by immunoSEQ multiplex PCR, and TCRdb kept only the in-frame ones, dropping some. The repertoire holds about 960,000 clones, approximately 76% seen once, with over 1.3% in the top ten. This specimen comes from a study of shared clonotypes between healthy human individuals. Naive CD45RA+ and memory CD45RA-negative subsets were split from CD4+ cells. This sequence was found in a young man in good health. The specimen was memory CD4+ T cells sorted from blood. Subset meaning: CD45RA-negative fraction.

This CDR3 is CASSLGDSSGANVLTF. The DNA for the CDR3 is TGCGCCAGCAGCTTGGGGGACAGCTCTGGGGCCAACGTCCTGACTTTC. The chain joins TRBV5-1 to TRBJ2-6; 7 nucleotides match TRBD1. The germline V gene encodes CDR1 SGHRS and CDR2 YFSETQ. This CDR3 region has 16 residues. With V trimmed by 0 bases and J by 0 bases, 0 bases remained unmatched.